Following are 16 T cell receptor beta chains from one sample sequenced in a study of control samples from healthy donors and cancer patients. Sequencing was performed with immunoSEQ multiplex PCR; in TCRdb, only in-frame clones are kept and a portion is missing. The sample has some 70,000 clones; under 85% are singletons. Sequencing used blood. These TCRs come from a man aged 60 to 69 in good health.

The CDR3 nucleotides are TGTGCCAGCAGTTCGAGGGGACAGGGGTTTAATGAGCAGTTCTTC. This encodes CASSSRGQGFNEQFF. This chain links TRBV6-6 with TRBJ2-1, with TRBD1 matching over 10 bases. The germline gives CDR1 MNHNY, CDR2 SVGAGI (reference sequence). Unmatched junction bases numbered 7, after V lost 4 bases and J lost 7 bases. This CDR3 spans 15 amino acids.

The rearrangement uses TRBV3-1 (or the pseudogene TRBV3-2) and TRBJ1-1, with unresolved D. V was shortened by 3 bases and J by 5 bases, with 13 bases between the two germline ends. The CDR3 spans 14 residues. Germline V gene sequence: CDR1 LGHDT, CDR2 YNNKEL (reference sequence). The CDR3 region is CASSQSAPATEAFF. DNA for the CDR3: TGTGCCAGCAGCCAGTCAGCTCCGGCGACTGAAGCTTTCTTT.

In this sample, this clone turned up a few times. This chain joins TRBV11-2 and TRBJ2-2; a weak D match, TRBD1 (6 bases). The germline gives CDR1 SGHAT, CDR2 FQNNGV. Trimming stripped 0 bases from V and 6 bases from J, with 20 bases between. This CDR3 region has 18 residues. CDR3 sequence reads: CASSLDLAGALVAGELFF. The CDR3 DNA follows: TGTGCCAGCAGCTTAGATTTGGCAGGGGCTTTGGTGGCCGGGGAGCTGTTTTTT.

CDR3: CASSFAQFANTGELFF. CDR3 in DNA: TGTGCCAGCAGTTTTGCGCAGTTCGCGAACACCGGGGAGCTGTTTTTT. The rearrangement uses TRBV7-8 and TRBJ2-2; D gene uncertain. Between the trimmed V and J ends, which lost 6 bases and 0 bases, there was a span of 14 bases. Germline V gene data show CDR1 as SGHVS and CDR2 as FQNEAQ. The CDR3 totals 16 residues.

The CDR3 region has the DNA TGTGCCAGCAGTGGACTGTGGGACAGGGGAGGCACCTACGAGCAGTACTTC. This translates into CASSGLWDRGGTYEQYF. The chain uses TRBV6-1 and TRBJ2-7, with 10 positions matching TRBD1. Germline V gene sequence: CDR1 MNHNS, CDR2 SASEGT. Unmatched junction bases numbered 11, after V lost 4 bases and J lost 2 bases. The CDR3 spans 17 residues.

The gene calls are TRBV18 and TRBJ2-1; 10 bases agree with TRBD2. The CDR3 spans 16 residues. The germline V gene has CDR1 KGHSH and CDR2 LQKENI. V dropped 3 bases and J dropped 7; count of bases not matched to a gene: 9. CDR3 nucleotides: TGTGCCAGCTCACCTCAGACTGGACTAGCGGAAAATGAGCAGTTCTTC. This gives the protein CASSPQTGLAENEQFF.

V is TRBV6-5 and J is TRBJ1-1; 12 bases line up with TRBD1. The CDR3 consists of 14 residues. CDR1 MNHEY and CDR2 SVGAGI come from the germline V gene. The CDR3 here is CATRGQGALTEAFF. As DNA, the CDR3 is TGTGCAACCAGGGGACAGGGGGCGCTAACTGAAGCTTTCTTT.

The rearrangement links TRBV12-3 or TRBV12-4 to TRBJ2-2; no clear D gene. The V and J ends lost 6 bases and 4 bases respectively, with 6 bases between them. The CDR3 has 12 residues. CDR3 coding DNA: TGTGCCAGCAGCACCGCCACCGGGGAGCTGTTTTTT. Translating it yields CASSTATGELFF.

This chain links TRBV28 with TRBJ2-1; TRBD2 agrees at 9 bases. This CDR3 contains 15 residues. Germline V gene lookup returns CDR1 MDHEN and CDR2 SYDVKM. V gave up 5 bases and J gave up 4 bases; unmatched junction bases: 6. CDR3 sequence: CASSPTSGRYNEQFF. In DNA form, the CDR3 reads TGTGCCAGCAGTCCGACGAGCGGGAGGTACAATGAGCAGTTCTTC.

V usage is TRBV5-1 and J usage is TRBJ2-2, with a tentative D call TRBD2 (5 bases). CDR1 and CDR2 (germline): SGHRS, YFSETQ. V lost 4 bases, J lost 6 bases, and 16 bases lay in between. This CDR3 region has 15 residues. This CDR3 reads CASSPGISDSGELFF. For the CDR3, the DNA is TGCGCCAGCAGCCCCGGGATCAGCGATTCCGGGGAGCTGTTTTTT.

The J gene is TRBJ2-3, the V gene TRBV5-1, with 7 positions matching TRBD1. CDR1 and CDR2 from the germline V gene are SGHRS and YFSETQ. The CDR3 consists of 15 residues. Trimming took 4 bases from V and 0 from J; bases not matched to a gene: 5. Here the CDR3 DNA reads TGCGCCAGCAGCGAGGGACAGCCTAGCACAGATACGCAGTATTTT. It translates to CASSEGQPSTDTQYF. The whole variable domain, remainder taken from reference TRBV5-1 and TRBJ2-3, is KAGVTQTPRYLIKTRGQQVTLSCSPISGHRSVSWYQQTPGQGLQFLFEYFSETQRNKGNFPGRFSGRQFSNSRSEMNVSTLELGDSALYLCASSEGQPSTDTQYFGPGTRLTVL.

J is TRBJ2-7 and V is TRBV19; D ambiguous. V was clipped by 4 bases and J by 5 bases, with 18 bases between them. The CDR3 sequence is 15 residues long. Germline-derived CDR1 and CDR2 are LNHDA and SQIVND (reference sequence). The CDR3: CASSSSSTKLNEQYF. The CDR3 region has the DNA TGTGCCAGTAGTAGCTCATCCACTAAATTAAACGAGCAGTACTTC.

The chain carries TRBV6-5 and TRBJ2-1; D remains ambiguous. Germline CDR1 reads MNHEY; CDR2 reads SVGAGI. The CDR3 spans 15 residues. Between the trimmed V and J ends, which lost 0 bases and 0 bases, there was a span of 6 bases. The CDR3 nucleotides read TGTGCCAGCAGTTACTCGACGAGCTCCTACAATGAGCAGTTCTTC. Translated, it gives CASSYSTSSYNEQFF.

Here the CDR3 reads CATDEGVRTEAFF. The CDR3 DNA is TGTGCCACCGATGAGGGAGTGAGGACTGAAGCTTTCTTT. This chain uses TRBV7-9 with TRBJ1-1; D is uncertain. This CDR3 contains 13 residues. The V gene's germline CDR1 is SEHNR and CDR2 FQNEAQ (reference sequence). Trimming left V 10 bases short and J 5 bases short, with 17 bases between.

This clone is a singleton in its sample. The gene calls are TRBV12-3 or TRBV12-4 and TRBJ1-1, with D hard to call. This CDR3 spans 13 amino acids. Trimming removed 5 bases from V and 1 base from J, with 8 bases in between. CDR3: CASSISRNTEAFF. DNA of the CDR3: TGTGCCAGCAGTATCTCACGGAACACTGAAGCTTTCTTT.

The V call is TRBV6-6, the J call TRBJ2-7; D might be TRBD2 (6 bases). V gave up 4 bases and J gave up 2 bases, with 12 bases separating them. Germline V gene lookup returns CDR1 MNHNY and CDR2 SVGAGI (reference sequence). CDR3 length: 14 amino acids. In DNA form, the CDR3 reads TGTGCCAGCAGTTTGCGGGGCCCTACCTACGAGCAGTACTTC. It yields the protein CASSLRGPTYEQYF.